The present T cell receptor beta chain was sequenced within a study of T-cell memory formation after mild COVID-19. Points from the study as a whole: Contracting clones from day 15 to 85 showed balanced CD4/CD8; later expanders favored CD4+. In pre-infection memory, a portion of responding clones appeared, which suggested that cross-reactive memory joined.

A 5'RACE reaction primed in the constant segment made cDNA libraries of TCR alpha and TCR beta, and these carried sample barcodes and UMIs. Via MiXCR, TCRdb re-called the 5' RACE reads, giving one row per CDR3 protein. The sample carries a few hundred thousand distinct CDR3 sequences, roughly 20% recorded once. Germline CDR1 and CDR2: SGHTA and FQGNSA. V lost 2 bases, J lost 0 bases, and 2 bases stayed unmatched. The CDR3 contains 16 residues. Of note for this clonotype: Its antigen is not known.

The chain carries TRBV7-2 and TRBJ2-3; TRBD2 matches at 10 bases. Material: PBMCs or a T cell subset sorted from them (not recorded which). The TCR originated in a man in his late teens or twenties who had mild COVID-19 (a few samples of this study predate the infection). Cell type and time point are not known. The CDR3 protein is CASSLTSGTSTDTQYF. CDR3 sequence (DNA): TGTGCCAGCAGCTTAACTAGCGGGACTAGCACAGATACGCAGTATTTT. The complete variable domain, with remaining parts taken from reference TRBV7-2 and TRBJ2-3, reads GAGVSQSPSNKVTEKGKDVELRCDPISGHTALYWYRQSLGQGLEFLIYFQGNSAPDKSGLPSDRFSAERTGGSVSTLTIQRTQQEDSAVYLCASSLTSGTSTDTQYFGPGTRLTVL.